This T cell receptor beta chain appears in the sequencing data of a study of blood T cell repertoires in COVID-19. Background on the study: COVID-19 samples collected from the United States, Italy and Spain covered acute and convalescent phases. T cells, B-cell-depleted T cells, or PBMCs provided the cDNA or gDNA that served as material.

Data came from immunoSEQ multiplex PCR; TCRdb stores just in-frame clones and leaves some out. Of under 300,000 clones listed, around 90% are singletons. The V gene's germline CDR1 is SEHNR and CDR2 FQNEAQ (reference sequence). CDR3 size: 12 residues. The V gene lost 5 bases and the J gene lost 5 bases, with 9 bases spanning the gap. The chain has TRBV7-9 and TRBJ2-5; no reliable D call. Sequencing used peripheral blood. The sequence was collected from a man in his 60s who had recovered from COVID-19. This chain's CDR3 is CASSQRLETQYF. The CDR3 nucleotides read TGTGCCAGCAGCCAGCGTCTTGAGACCCAGTACTTC. Filled out from reference TRBV7-9 and TRBJ2-5, the complete variable domain reads DTGVSQNPRHKITKRGQNVTFRCDPISEHNRLYWYRQTLGQGPEFLTYFQNEAQLEKSRLLSDRFSAERPKGSFSTLEIQRTEQGDSAMYLCASSQRLETQYFGPGTRLLVL.